The 31 T cell receptor beta chains listed next were all sequenced from one sample in a study of T cells in Graves' hyperthyroidism and ophthalmopathy. Template material for amplifying TCR beta CDR3 regions consisted of RNA transcripts. When the TCR CDR3 underwent first-round RT-PCR, the HTBI primer set was used. Each CDR3 protein is one row after TCRdb ran MiXCR on the multiplex PCR reads. The profile shows some 460,000 distinct CDR3 sequences, approximately 14% of them singletons. The sample consisted of blood. These receptors all come from a woman aged 18 to 35 with Graves' hyperthyroidism.

This clonotype was seen repeatedly, ten times or more. The rearrangement links TRBV12-3 or TRBV12-4 to TRBJ1-4; perhaps TRBD1 as D (5 bases). The CDR3 length is 14 residues. Trimming cost V 6 bases and J 7 bases, with 15 bases left between them. The CDR3 DNA reads as TGTGCCAGCAGAAGACCAGGGATAAGTGAAAAACTGTTTTTT. Translation: CASRRPGISEKLFF.

This clonotype came up a few times. This chain links TRBV11-2 with TRBJ2-3; no clear D gene. V gave up 2 bases and J gave up 4 bases, with 4 bases separating them. Germline CDR1 and CDR2: SGHAT and FQNNGV. The CDR3 consists of 12 residues. The CDR3 sequence is CASSLTPDTQYF. The DNA for the CDR3 is TGTGCCAGCAGCTTAACCCCAGATACGCAGTATTTT.

The chain joins TRBV24-1 to TRBJ1-5; no clear D. The CDR3 spans 14 residues. Between the trimmed V and J ends, which lost 4 bases and 4 bases, there was a span of 10 bases. The germline V gene encodes CDR1 KGHDR and CDR2 SFDVKD. For the CDR3, the DNA is TGTGCCACCAGTGAAAGCCCCGGGAATCAGCCCCAGCATTTT. This encodes CATSESPGNQPQHF.

As to this clonotype: The junction and the germline gene differ at one end; a read error may be behind it. The chain links TRBV2 to TRBJ2-4; 7 bases are a match to TRBD1. CDR1 and CDR2 (germline): SNHLY, FYNNEI. CDR3 size: 15 residues. CDR3 sequence (DNA): TGTGCCAGCATTTCGGGACAGTTAGCCAAAAACGTTCAGTACTTC. Translation gives CASISGQLAKNVQYF.

Points on this clonotype: A much larger clone differs from this one at a single base, so this may be a read error. The rearrangement joins TRBV20-1 to TRBJ2-7; 9 bases fit TRBD1. CDR1 is DFQATT and CDR2 is SNEGSKA in the germline V gene (reference sequence). The length of the CDR3 is 14 residues. CDR3: CSALGQGYSHEQYF. CDR3 in DNA: TGCAGTGCCTTGGGACAGGGCTACTCCCACGAGCAGTACTTC.

The chain employs TRBV4-3 and TRBJ1-2; unclear D gene. The CDR3 extends over 15 amino acids. Trimming took off 0 bases at V and 7 bases at J, with 15 bases between the two ends. Germline CDR1 and CDR2: LGHNA and YSLEER. The CDR3 region has the DNA TGCGCCAGCAGCCAAGATCAAGATCTCTTATCTGGCTACACCTTC. Translated: CASSQDQDLLSGYTF.

This clonotype occurred many times. The rearrangement joins TRBV29-1 to TRBJ1-1; D uncertain. CDR1 is SQVTM, CDR2 ANQGSEA, per germline. Trimming took off 4 bases at V and 5 bases at J, with 8 bases between the two ends. The length of the CDR3 is 11 residues. DNA of the CDR3: TGCAGCGTTGCCGGGGATACTGAAGCTTTCTTT. This encodes CSVAGDTEAFF.

V and J are TRBV29-1 and TRBJ1-2; 11 bases line up with TRBD1. The germline V gene has CDR1 SQVTM and CDR2 ANQGSEA. V was clipped by 5 bases and J by 7 bases; unmatched bases: 3. The CDR3 runs 12 residues. DNA of the CDR3: TGCAGCGTTACAGGACAGGGGGCTGGCTACACCTTC. Translation gives CSVTGQGAGYTF.

This clonotype was observed a few times. The V call is TRBV5-1, the J call TRBJ1-2; D is unclear. Trimming stripped 9 bases from V and 2 bases from J, with 14 bases between. This CDR3 is 13 amino acids long. Germline V gene lookup returns CDR1 SGHRS and CDR2 YFSETQ. The CDR3 here is CATGPTSNYGYTF. The CDR3 DNA reads as TGCGCCACCGGACCTACGAGCAACTATGGCTACACCTTC.

At least ten counts were recorded for this clonotype. The chain combines TRBV27 with TRBJ2-7, with 13 bases lining up with TRBD2. Germline-derived CDR1 and CDR2 are MNHEY and SMNVEV (reference sequence). Trimming cost V 8 bases and J 2 bases; bases outside gene matches: 3. The CDR3 runs 14 residues. The CDR3 reads CASGGLAGTYEQYF. CDR3 nucleotide sequence: TGTGCCAGCGGGGGACTAGCGGGAACCTACGAGCAGTACTTC.

This clonotype was seen a handful of times. The chain carries TRBV5-5 and TRBJ2-3; D might be TRBD1 (5 bases). Per germline, CDR1 SGHKS and CDR2 YYEKEE (reference sequence). The CDR3 spans 14 residues. Trimming left V 0 bases short and J 8 bases short, with 13 bases between. The CDR3 coding sequence is TGTGCCAGCAGCTTGGGGGGCTGGCAAAGTACGCAGTATTTT. It codes for CASSLGGWQSTQYF.

This clonotype has just a few counts. The V and J genes are TRBV5-6 and TRBJ1-6, with TRBD1 identical over 8 bases. Germline loops: CDR1 SGHDT, CDR2 YYEEEE. This CDR3 is 15 amino acids long. V shed 0 bases and J 10 bases; nucleotides not matched to a gene: 6. The CDR3 DNA reads as TGTGCCAGCAGCTTGGATACAGGGGGTGGATCACCCCTCCACTTT. It encodes CASSLDTGGGSPLHF.

This clonotype came up many times. The rearrangement uses TRBV3-1 and TRBJ2-3; 10 positions agree with TRBD2. CDR1 is LGHDT and CDR2 is YNNKEL in the germline V gene (reference sequence). Trimming removed 1 base from V and 2 bases from J; junction bases left unmatched: 12. The CDR3 loop spans 19 amino acids. In DNA, the CDR3 is TGTGCCAGCAGCCAAGTAGCGGGGGGCCTATATAAATCCACAGATACGCAGTATTTT. Its protein is CASSQVAGGLYKSTDTQYF.

The table lists this clonotype with many counts. V is TRBV7-9 and J is TRBJ2-5; D is possibly TRBD1 or TRBD2 (5 bases each). Trimming took 1 base from V and 4 from J, leaving 7 bases between them. CDR1 and CDR2 from the germline V gene are SEHNR and FQNEAQ (reference sequence). The CDR3 is 13 residues long. CDR3 in DNA: TGTGCCAGCAGCTTAGTGAGGGGAGAGACCCAGTACTTC. It encodes CASSLVRGETQYF.

This chain links TRBV7-8 with TRBJ2-7, with a weak D call TRBD1 (6 bases). Germline-derived CDR1 and CDR2 are SGHVS and FQNEAQ. V was shortened by 3 bases and J by 2 bases, with 20 bases between the two germline ends. This CDR3 contains 17 residues. The CDR3 bases are TGTGCCAGCAGCTTCTTGTCATGGGCAGGGGACCCCTACGAGCAGTACTTC. Residues: CASSFLSWAGDPYEQYF.

This clonotype was seen at least ten times. V gene TRBV20-1 combines with J gene TRBJ2-1; TRBD2 matches 15 bases. This CDR3 is 19 amino acids long. V was pared by 1 base and J by 5 bases, with 12 bases of the junction left unmatched. Germline assignment: CDR1 DFQATT and CDR2 SNEGSKA (reference sequence). CDR3 protein: CSARAPGLAGGGDHNEQFF. In DNA form, the CDR3 reads TGCAGTGCTAGAGCCCCGGGACTAGCGGGGGGCGGCGACCACAATGAGCAGTTCTTC.

This clonotype was seen ten or more times. The chain is built from TRBV2 and TRBJ1-1; 8 nucleotides align to TRBD1. The CDR3 consists of 13 residues. Germline CDR1 is SNHLY and CDR2 is FYNNEI. Trimming at V came to 9 bases and at J to 3 bases, leaving 6 bases not matched to a gene. CDR3 bases: TGTGCCAGTGGACAGGGACCTTACACTGAAGCTTTCTTT. This encodes CASGQGPYTEAFF. Full variable domain (remainder filled in from reference TRBV2 and TRBJ1-1): EPEVTQTPSHQVTQMGQEVILRCVPISNHLYFYWYRQILGQKVEFLVSFYNNEISEKSEIFDDQFSVERPDGSNFTLKIRSTKLEDSAMYFCASGQGPYTEAFFGQGTRLTVV.

This clonotype was picked up many times. The V and J genes are TRBV7-9 and TRBJ2-5; the match to TRBD2 covers 8 bases. V gave up 5 bases and J gave up 2 bases; unmatched junction bases: 4. Germline V lookup: CDR1 SEHNR, CDR2 FQNEAQ (reference sequence). CDR3 length equals 14 residues. The DNA of the CDR3 is TGTGCCAGCAGCCGAGCGGGAGCACAAGAGACCCAGTACTTC. It is translated as CASSRAGAQETQYF.

This clonotype was detected ten times or more. This sequence joins TRBV2 and TRBJ2-1; 14 positions match TRBD2. Germline V gene sequence: CDR1 SNHLY, CDR2 FYNNEI. This CDR3 contains 17 residues. V dropped 6 bases and J dropped 0; count of bases not matched to a gene: 4. The CDR3 DNA is TGTGCCAGCAGAGGGACTAGCGGGAGATTCTCCTACAATGAGCAGTTCTTC. This gives the protein CASRGTSGRFSYNEQFF.

The chain employs TRBV20-1 and TRBJ1-2; 8 bases are a match to TRBD1. With 0 bases clipped from V and 7 bases from J, the junction kept 1 base outside the gene matches. The CDR3 spans 12 residues. The germline V gene encodes CDR1 DFQATT and CDR2 SNEGSKA (reference sequence). The CDR3 DNA sequence: TGCAGTGCTAGAGACAGGGGGCCTGGCTACACCTTC. This encodes CSARDRGPGYTF.

In its sample, this clonotype was seen many times. The V and J genes are TRBV5-1 and TRBJ2-7, with D perhaps assigned TRBD1 or TRBD2 (5 bases each). The V gene's germline CDR1 is SGHRS and CDR2 YFSETQ. V lost 4 bases and J 3 bases, leaving 11 bases between the germline ends. This CDR3 contains 13 residues. The CDR3 nucleotides read TGCGCCAGCAGCGCCTTTGGGGGCTACGAGCAGTACTTC. Its protein is CASSAFGGYEQYF.

In its sample, this clonotype was seen many times. The V and J genes are TRBV3-1 and TRBJ1-3; D is uncertain. The CDR3 covers 15 residues. CDR1 and CDR2 from the germline V gene are LGHDT and YNNKEL (reference sequence). Deletions cut 0 bases from V and 0 bases from J, with 6 bases between. CDR3 in amino acids: CASSQDRVSGNTIYF. CDR3 nucleotide sequence: TGTGCCAGCAGCCAAGATCGAGTCTCTGGAAACACCATATATTTT.

The chain recombines TRBV20-1 with TRBJ2-3; tentative D call: TRBD2 (5 bases). The ends were cut back, 1 base at V and 2 bases at J, with 19 bases in the middle. The CDR3 contains 17 residues. Germline CDR1 reads DFQATT; CDR2 reads SNEGSKA (reference sequence). Here the CDR3 reads CSARVGVGLIVTDTQYF. The CDR3 nucleotides read TGCAGTGCTAGAGTCGGGGTCGGACTTATAGTCACAGATACGCAGTATTTT.

In this sample, this clonotype turned up a few times. This chain joins TRBV7-9 and TRBJ2-7; TRBD1 agrees at 7 bases. This CDR3 is built from 15 residues. Per germline, CDR1 SEHNR and CDR2 FQNEAQ (reference sequence). The V gene end was trimmed by 2 bases and the J gene end by 2 bases; junction bases not matched to a gene: 6. The CDR3 DNA reads as TGTGCCAGCAGCTTATTCAGGGACAGACCCTACGAGCAGTACTTC. Its protein product is CASSLFRDRPYEQYF.

The sample holds one count of this clonotype. The genes are TRBV7-9 and TRBJ1-6; a weak D match, TRBD1 (5 bases). The CDR3 has 12 residues. V lost 5 bases and J 9 bases, leaving 8 bases between the germline ends. CDR1 SEHNR and CDR2 FQNEAQ come from the germline V gene (reference sequence). The CDR3, as DNA: TGTGCCAGCAGCCGGGGGTTTTCACCCCTCCACTTT. It translates to CASSRGFSPLHF.

This chain connects TRBV5-1 to TRBJ1-2; D is ambiguous. Trimming removed 0 bases at V and 3 bases at J, with 6 bases between. CDR1 and CDR2 from the germline V gene are SGHRS and YFSETQ. CDR3 length: 13 residues. CDR3 sequence: CASSLVPDYGYTF. The CDR3 coding sequence is TGCGCCAGCAGCTTGGTACCCGACTATGGCTACACCTTC.

This clonotype was found many times. The V gene is TRBV6-1, the J gene TRBJ1-3; D not certain. The CDR3 is made up of 13 amino acids. Germline CDR1 and CDR2: MNHNS and SASEGT. The germline V and J ends were trimmed by 8 bases and 4 bases, with 12 bases remaining between them. The CDR3 DNA reads TGTGCCAGCTCCCCTGAACTGGGAAACACCATATATTTT. This gives the protein CASSPELGNTIYF.

This clonotype was seen more than once but under ten times. V gene TRBV12-3 or TRBV12-4 combines with J gene TRBJ2-7; D gene unclear. V was shortened by 5 bases and J by 5 bases, with 16 bases between the two germline ends. The CDR3 sequence is 14 residues long. The CDR3 DNA is TGTGCCAGCAGTATAATTGGACGGGCCCACGAGCAGTACTTC. Its protein is CASSIIGRAHEQYF.

At least ten counts were recorded for this clonotype. The rearrangement uses TRBV6-5 and TRBJ2-7; D may be TRBD2 (7 bases). The V gene's germline CDR1 is MNHEY and CDR2 SVGAGI. CDR3 length: 16 residues. V was cut by 1 base and J by 5 bases, with 18 bases left in between. The CDR3 coding sequence is TGTGCCAGCAGTTACTTCTTCGGGGGGCGAGCTCACGAGCAGTACTTC. As protein: CASSYFFGGRAHEQYF.

The J gene is TRBJ1-2, the V gene TRBV12-3 or TRBV12-4; tentatively, D is TRBD1 (5 bases). The CDR3 has 16 residues. Deletions cut 3 bases from V and 2 bases from J, with 16 bases between. The CDR3 sequence: CASSFRPQTENYGYTF. In DNA, the CDR3 is TGTGCCAGCAGTTTTCGGCCCCAGACAGAAAACTATGGCTACACCTTC.

This clonotype was recorded a few times. The chain couples TRBV12-3 or TRBV12-4 to TRBJ1-5, with D perhaps matching TRBD1 (6 bases). The CDR3 is 12 residues long. Trimming left V 6 bases short and J 6 bases short, with 9 bases between. In nucleotides, the CDR3 is TGTGCCAGCAGCTCAGGGGTTCAGCCCCAGCATTTT. It is translated as CASSSGVQPQHF.